This T cell receptor (beta chain) emerged from a study of blood T cell repertoires in COVID-19. Methods used by the authors: By means of reference gene primer amplification, nucleated cell counts were estimated. Some clones are missing from TCRdb's copy, which holds only in-frame ones; the method was immunoSEQ multiplex PCR. V, J and clone size are taken as reported in that table, and D and trimming were inferred from the DNA itself. The profile shows about 170,000 clones, approximately 84% of them singletons. This receptor was taken from a woman over 75 with COVID-19, enrolled during active disease. The sample consisted of peripheral blood.

Here the CDR3 reads CASREVGGNYGYTF. As DNA, the CDR3 is TGCGCCAGCAGAGAAGTCGGGGGGAACTATGGCTACACCTTC. The chain links TRBV5-1 to TRBJ1-2; a possible D gene is TRBD1 (5 bases). Per germline, CDR1 SGHRS and CDR2 YFSETQ. The length of the CDR3 is 14 residues. Between the trimmed V and J ends, which lost 5 bases and 2 bases, there was a span of 13 bases.